A selection of T cell receptor beta chains follows, all from one sample in a study of blood T cells in healthy people across ages. TCRdb redid the calling of the 5' RACE reads with MiXCR, one entry per CDR3 protein. Here the sample spans under 1,100,000 distinct CDR3 sequences, roughly 24% being singletons. Another study also made use of these data, one on T cells of mothers and their children.

The sequenced sample consisted of blood. The origin of the receptors is a girl between 2 and 10 years old in good health. Each CDR3 is given with its conserved first and last residue. A D gene is named only where the DNA matches it firmly. Some rows have no size entry. The others give once, few or many, or a class for an expanded clone.

>.|TRBV7-2|.|TRBJ2-1
TGTGCCAGCAGCTTCAGGACAGTTCCAAATGAGCAGTTCTTC
CASSFRTVPNEQFF
>few|TRBV4-1|TRBD2|TRBJ2-5
TGCGCCAGCAGCACACGACTAGCGGGAGGGCGGGAGCAGTACTTC
CASSTRLAGGREQYF
>few|TRBV11-3|TRBD2|TRBJ2-7
TGTGCCAGCAGCTCCTATCGGACTAGCGGTGGATACGAGCAGTACTTC
CASSSYRTSGGYEQYF
>many|TRBV7-3|.|TRBJ2-5
TGTGCCAGCAGCTTAGGGAGAAATGGACTGGGGGAGACCCAGTACTTC
CASSLGRNGLGETQYF
>few|TRBV15|TRBD1|TRBJ1-2
TGTGCCACCAGCAGAGAAAAGTTTAGGGGGCCATCTAACTATGGCTACACCTTC
CATSREKFRGPSNYGYTF
>.|TRBV29-1|.|TRBJ1-1
TGCAGCGCCTCTGGACGGGTAAACACTGAAGCTTTCTTT
CSASGRVNTEAFF
>few|TRBV9|TRBD1|TRBJ1-4
TGTGCCAGCAGCGTAGGGGCAGGGGGCCCCAACGAAAAACTGTTTTTT
CASSVGAGGPNEKLFF
>.|TRBV12-3/TRBV12-4|.|TRBJ1-4
TGTGCCAGCAGACAGGGAGGAAAACTGTTTTTT
CASRQGGKLFF
>.|TRBV7-9|TRBD2|TRBJ2-5
TGTGCCAGCAGCCCTGAACTAGCGGGAGAATTAGAGACCCAGTACTTC
CASSPELAGELETQYF
>.|TRBV7-3|.|TRBJ2-3
TGTGCCAGCAGCGAAGGCTCTGCGTTAGGGGAAGATACGCAGTATTTT
CASSEGSALGEDTQYF
>.|TRBV29-1|.|TRBJ1-3
TGCAGCGTTGTTAACACCATATATTTT
CSVVNTIYF
>.|TRBV5-1|TRBD2|TRBJ2-3
TGCGCCAGCAGCTTGTTTTTATCGGGAGGGCAGAGAGATACGCAGTATTTT
CASSLFLSGGQRDTQYF
>few|TRBV28|TRBD1|TRBJ1-6
TGTGCCAGCAGGGGACAGGGGGACGGACCCCTCCACTTT
CASRGQGDGPLHF
>.|TRBV12-3/TRBV12-4|.|TRBJ1-2
TGTGCCAGCAGTTTACGGGCAGGGCCCTTCTATGGCTACACCTTC
CASSLRAGPFYGYTF
>.|TRBV12-3/TRBV12-4|.|TRBJ1-5
TGTGCCAGCAGTTTGGTAGGGTATGCTCAGCCCCAGCATTTT
CASSLVGYAQPQHF
>few|TRBV6-2/TRBV6-3|TRBD1|TRBJ2-1
TGTGCCAGCAGTGACAGGGGCCGTCCATACAATGAGCAGTTCTTC
CASSDRGRPYNEQFF
>.|TRBV29-1|TRBD1|TRBJ1-2
TGCAGCGTTGAGAGACAGGGGGTCCAATTTTTGAACTATGGCTACACCTTC
CSVERQGVQFLNYGYTF